This T cell receptor beta chain was retrieved from a study of shared clonotypes between healthy human individuals. Germline CDR1 reads MNHEY; CDR2 reads SVGAGI. Between the trimmed V and J ends, which lost 2 bases and 6 bases, there was a span of 8 bases. The CDR3 is 14 amino acids. Profiling relied on immunoSEQ multiplex PCR, and the TCRdb table lists in-frame clones only, not all of them. The data show just over 2,000,000 clones, 90% to 95% seen once. In regard to this clone: As yet, its antigen is unknown.

Study results and caveats: Memory subsets generally showed smaller estimated richness than naive subsets did. Some clonotypes were shared by all four sorted-subset donors, while others were not shared. The non-shared ones had lower generation probabilities than the shared ones.

The V gene is TRBV6-5, the J gene TRBJ1-6; D uncertain. The sample taken for sequencing was naive CD4+ T cells sorted from blood. Stated subset: CD45RA+ positively selected. This sequence originates from a man aged 18 to 30 in good health. Written as DNA, the CDR3 is TGTGCCAGCAGTTACGCAGGACCTAATTCACCCCTCCACTTT. Amino acid sequence: CASSYAGPNSPLHF.